Presented here are 22 T cell receptor beta chains from one specimen sequenced in a study of blood T cell repertoires in COVID-19. Here immunoSEQ multiplex PCR was the method, and the copy in TCRdb shows in-frame clones only, minus some. The table shows 170,000 or so clones, with about 90% occurring only once. Sequencing was done on a sample of PBMCs or T cells enriched from blood (not recorded which). The receptor source for this set is a woman between 18 and 30 years old who had recovered from COVID-19.

V gene TRBV6-5 combines with J gene TRBJ1-6; D perhaps matches TRBD1 (5 bases). The germline CDR1 and CDR2 sequences are MNHEY and SVGAGI. Trimming removed 8 bases from V and 7 bases from J, with 12 bases in between. The length of the CDR3 is 13 residues. CDR3 in amino acids: CASWRGSNSPLHF. The DNA for the CDR3 is TGTGCCAGCTGGAGGGGAAGCAATTCACCCCTCCACTTT.

The V call is TRBV5-1, the J call TRBJ2-1; 15 bases are shared with TRBD2. This CDR3 spans 17 amino acids. Per germline, CDR1 SGHRS and CDR2 YFSETQ. V lost 5 bases to trimming and J lost 8 bases; unmatched junction nucleotides: 11. This CDR3 is CASRPGLAGGFGDEQFF. CDR3 DNA: TGCGCCAGCAGACCGGGACTAGCGGGGGGCTTCGGAGATGAGCAGTTCTTC.

The rearrangement uses TRBV6-6 and TRBJ1-3; possible D gene TRBD1, 5 bases. The CDR3 sequence is 18 residues long. Germline CDR1 and CDR2: MNHNY and SVGAGI (reference sequence). With 5 bases removed from V and 1 base from J, the gap between germline ends came to 21 bases. CDR3 DNA sequence: TGTGCCAGCAGTCCCAGAATGCCAGCGGGGGGGTCTGGAAACACCATATATTTT. Translation: CASSPRMPAGGSGNTIYF.

The chain couples TRBV9 to TRBJ1-5, with 7 bases aligning to TRBD1. CDR3 size: 14 residues. V lost 0 bases, J lost 6 bases, and 3 bases stayed unmatched. Germline loops: CDR1 SGDLS, CDR2 YYNGEE. CDR3 in amino acids: CASSVGGGGQPQHF. CDR3 nucleotide sequence: TGTGCCAGCAGCGTAGGAGGGGGCGGTCAGCCCCAGCATTTT.

The rearrangement links TRBV10-3 to TRBJ2-5; 10 bases line up with TRBD1. The CDR3 covers 15 residues. V trimming: 3 bases; J trimming: 5 bases; junction bases outside the gene matches: 6. Germline CDR1 ENHRY, CDR2 SYGVKD. The CDR3 DNA is TGTGCCATCAGTGACTCGACAGGGGGCGGTGAGACCCAGTACTTC. This codes for CAISDSTGGGETQYF.

This CDR3 reads CATSDFSRVDEQFF. CDR3 bases: TGTGCCACCAGTGATTTTTCCAGGGTAGATGAGCAGTTCTTC. The rearrangement uses TRBV24-1 and TRBJ2-1, with TRBD1 as a possible D gene (5 bases). The V gene lost 1 base and the J gene lost 8 bases, with 11 bases spanning the gap. Germline V gene data show CDR1 as KGHDR and CDR2 as SFDVKD. This CDR3 region has 14 residues.

This chain uses TRBV19 with TRBJ1-2; D uncertain. Germline V lookup: CDR1 LNHDA, CDR2 SQIVND (reference sequence). Between the trimmed V and J ends, which lost 0 bases and 4 bases, there was a span of 27 bases. The CDR3 covers 20 residues. The CDR3 region is CASSIDLDATESGYGYGYTF. The CDR3 DNA is TGTGCCAGTAGTATAGATCTCGACGCCACGGAGTCGGGGTATGGCTATGGCTACACCTTC.

Judged by abundance, this clone is medium-sized (0.01 to 0.1%). This chain links TRBV7-9 with TRBJ2-7; 7 positions agree with TRBD1. This CDR3 region has 13 residues. Trimming removed 8 bases from V and 0 bases from J; junction bases left unmatched: 4. Germline lookup yields CDR1 SEHNR and CDR2 FQNEAQ (reference sequence). The CDR3 reads CASSDRSSYEQYF. DNA of the CDR3: TGTGCCAGCTCGGACAGGAGCTCCTACGAGCAGTACTTC.

The rearrangement joins TRBV27 to TRBJ2-2, with D maybe TRBD2 (7 bases). There are 15 residues in the CDR3. CDR1 is MNHEY, CDR2 SMNVEV, per germline (reference sequence). This CDR3 is CAKTPGGPPSGELFF. The CDR3 region has the DNA TGTGCTAAAACCCCGGGGGGCCCCCCGTCCGGGGAGCTGTTTTTT.

This chain joins TRBV3-1 (or the pseudogene TRBV3-2) and TRBJ2-5; TRBD1 is a possible D gene (6 bases). Germline-derived CDR1 and CDR2 are LGHDT and YNNKEL (reference sequence). The CDR3 sequence is 15 residues long. Trimming pared 4 bases from V and 1 base from J, leaving 13 bases between. CDR3 bases: TGTGCCAGCAGCCGCTCAACAGGGTTCCAAGAGACCCAGTACTTC. Amino acid sequence: CASSRSTGFQETQYF.

This chain connects TRBV24-1 to TRBJ2-1, with 7 bases lining up with TRBD1. The CDR3 loop spans 16 amino acids. The germline V gene encodes CDR1 KGHDR and CDR2 SFDVKD. V shed 4 bases and J 6 bases; nucleotides not matched to a gene: 11. The CDR3 bases are TGTGCCACCAGTGACCCACAGGGGAGCGTATCCAATGAGCAGTTCTTC. Encoded protein: CATSDPQGSVSNEQFF.

The J gene is TRBJ1-1, the V gene TRBV24-1; D ambiguous. The CDR3 is made up of 14 amino acids. The V gene's germline CDR1 is KGHDR and CDR2 SFDVKD. The V and J ends lost 7 bases and 4 bases respectively, with 15 bases between them. In DNA form, the CDR3 reads TGTGCCACCAGCGAGCCGGGGTTGGGCACTGAAGCTTTCTTT. It yields the protein CATSEPGLGTEAFF.

The V call is TRBV7-2, the J call TRBJ2-5; 8 bases fit TRBD2. This CDR3 comprises 16 residues. V was pared by 0 bases and J by 0 bases, with 3 bases of the junction left unmatched. Germline CDR1 and CDR2: SGHTA and FQGNSA. The CDR3 spells CASSLALGGDQETQYF. The CDR3 bases are TGTGCCAGCAGCTTAGCGCTCGGGGGGGACCAAGAGACCCAGTACTTC.

The chain links TRBV5-3 to TRBJ1-5; TRBD1 matches at 9 bases. TRBV5-3 is an open reading frame, and its role is uncertain. This CDR3 spans 15 amino acids. Unmatched junction bases numbered 2, after V lost 0 bases and J lost 4 bases. CDR3: CARSLGQGVNQPQHF. DNA for the CDR3: TGTGCCAGAAGCTTGGGACAGGGGGTAAATCAGCCCCAGCATTTT.

The V call is TRBV20-1, the J call TRBJ1-1, with D perhaps matching TRBD1 (5 bases). The CDR3 extends over 10 amino acids. Germline CDR1 is DFQATT and CDR2 is SNEGSKA (reference sequence). Trimming stripped 6 bases from V and 5 bases from J, with 7 bases between. The CDR3 nucleotides read TGCAGTGCAGGGGTTACTGAAGCTTTCTTT. Its protein product is CSAGVTEAFF.

This clone has a single count. The chain combines TRBV9 with TRBJ1-2; no reliable D call. Trimming took off 4 bases at V and 5 bases at J, with 9 bases between the two ends. Germline-derived CDR1 and CDR2 are SGDLS and YYNGEE. The length of the CDR3 is 12 residues. CDR3 in DNA: TGTGCCAGCAGCTCCCAGGAATATGGCTACACCTTC. This gives the protein CASSSQEYGYTF.

The chain combines TRBV12-3 or TRBV12-4 with TRBJ1-2; maybe TRBD1 (5 bases). V lost 7 bases and J 4 bases, leaving 13 bases between the germline ends. The CDR3 sequence is 13 residues long. Here the CDR3 DNA reads TGTGCCAGCATCCTGGGGGGGGGCTATGGCTACACCTTC. Protein: CASILGGGYGYTF.

This clone was detected only once. For the CDR3, the DNA is TGTGCCAGCAGTCCACCCCCGGAGACTAGCACGACCGCCTACGAGCAGTACTTC. Residues: CASSPPPETSTTAYEQYF. The gene calls are TRBV2 and TRBJ2-7, with 7 bases fitting TRBD2. V lost 5 bases and J lost 2; bases outside the gene matches: 18. The CDR3 has 18 amino acids. Germline assignment: CDR1 SNHLY and CDR2 FYNNEI.

The chain combines TRBV27 with TRBJ1-5; D gene unclear. Germline CDR1 reads MNHEY; CDR2 reads SMNVEV (reference sequence). Trimming shortened V by 4 bases and J by 10 bases, and 14 bases separated the two germline ends. The CDR3 runs to 13 residues. Written as DNA, the CDR3 is TGTGCCAGCAGTTCAAGGGTCGGGGATCCCCAGCATTTT. This translates into CASSSRVGDPQHF.

The CDR3 DNA reads TGTGCCAGCAGCCAAGTCGGTAGTATAACTGAAGCTTTCTTT. Translation: CASSQVGSITEAFF. This chain joins TRBV3-1 (or the pseudogene TRBV3-2) and TRBJ1-1, with no clear D. The CDR3 is made up of 14 amino acids. V shed 1 base and J shed 5 bases, with 11 bases lying between them. CDR1 and CDR2 (germline): LGHDT, YNNKEL (reference sequence).

This clone was found once. The CDR3 loop reads CASSSHLAEQFF. In DNA form, the CDR3 reads TGTGCCAGCAGTTCGCACCTAGCGGAGCAGTTCTTC. The chain has TRBV28 and TRBJ2-1, with D perhaps TRBD2 (6 bases). The germline V gene encodes CDR1 MDHEN and CDR2 SYDVKM. With 4 bases removed from V and 10 bases from J, the gap between germline ends came to 11 bases. This CDR3 spans 12 amino acids.

This chain links TRBV11-1 with TRBJ2-1; D remains unclear. Trimming removed 5 bases from V and 0 bases from J, with 14 bases in between. CDR1 and CDR2 (germline): SGHAT, FQDESV (reference sequence). The CDR3 extends over 16 amino acids. Here the CDR3 DNA reads TGTGCCAGCAGCCAAGTCCACCTTAGCTCCTACAATGAGCAGTTCTTC. Translation: CASSQVHLSSYNEQFF.